This T cell receptor (beta chain) comes out of a study of spatial heterogeneity in lung cancer. Study overall: Detected sequences consistently included more beta-chain ones than alpha-chain ones.

By frequency in the sample, this clonotype is hyperexpanded. This beta chain turned up in a library designed for alpha chains; as an off-target read, its abundance says little. On each TCR cDNA molecule, a unique molecular identifier was present. MiXCR was run by TCRdb on the 5' RACE reads, yielding one entry per CDR3 protein. Of about 140 distinct CDR3 sequences listed, around 18% are singletons. The time point: sample taken at primary tumor resection. The donor population consisted of just over 70 patients with untreated, early-stage non-small cell lung cancer. Whole RNA came from tumor, nontumor lung or frozen PBMC and was sequenced without being sorted. V was clipped by 5 bases and J by 6 bases; unmatched bases: 4. The CDR3 is made up of 13 amino acids. Germline V lookup: CDR1 LGHDT, CDR2 YNNKEL (reference sequence).

The genes are TRBV3-1 and TRBJ2-7, with 10 positions matching TRBD2. This TCR was recovered from a male donor with early-stage non-small cell lung cancer. The sample here was normal lung tissue next to the tumor, taken at surgery. The chain's CDR3 is CASSSSGGVEQYF. The CDR3 DNA sequence: TGTGCCAGCAGCTCGAGCGGGGGGGTCGAGCAGTACTTC.